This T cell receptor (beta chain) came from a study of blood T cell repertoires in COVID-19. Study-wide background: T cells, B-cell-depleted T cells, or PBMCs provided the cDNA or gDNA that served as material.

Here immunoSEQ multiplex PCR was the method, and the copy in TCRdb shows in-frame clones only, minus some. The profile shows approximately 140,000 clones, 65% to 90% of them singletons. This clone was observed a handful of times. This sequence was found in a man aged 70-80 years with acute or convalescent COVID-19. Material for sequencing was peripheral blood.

CDR3 amino acids: CASSARLAALQQFF. CDR3 DNA sequence: TGTGCCAGCAGCGCCAGACTAGCGGCCTTACAGCAGTTCTTC. V gene TRBV7-9 combines with J gene TRBJ2-1, with 9 bases identical to TRBD2. The junction had 10 bases not matched to a gene; V was cut back by 5 bases and J by 11 bases. Germline lookup yields CDR1 SEHNR and CDR2 FQNEAQ (reference sequence). This CDR3 spans 14 amino acids. Filled out from reference TRBV7-9 and TRBJ2-1, the complete variable domain reads DTGVSQNPRHKITKRGQNVTFRCDPISEHNRLYWYRQTLGQGPEFLTYFQNEAQLEKSRLLSDRFSAERPKGSFSTLEIQRTEQGDSAMYLCASSARLAALQQFFGPGTRLTVL.